The next 17 T cell receptor beta chains were all read from a single sample in a study of T cell responses to AZD1222 COVID-19 vaccine. Some clones are missing from TCRdb's copy, which holds only in-frame ones; the method was immunoSEQ multiplex PCR. The sample includes under 100,000 clones, about 87% of them seen just once. The specimen comprised peripheral blood, sampled on day 0 of AZD1222 vaccination. Receptor source: an adult in good health.

The chain joins TRBV5-1 to TRBJ2-5, with D perhaps assigned TRBD1 or TRBD2 (7 bases each). The V end lost 1 base, the J end lost 5 bases, and 15 bases lay between the germline ends. The CDR3 loop spans 15 amino acids. Germline CDR1 reads SGHRS; CDR2 reads YFSETQ. The CDR3 sequence: CASSLLSGGGETQYF. CDR3 in DNA: TGCGCCAGCAGCTTGCTTTCAGGGGGAGGGGAGACCCAGTACTTC.

The chain joins TRBV5-6 to TRBJ2-7, with D tentatively TRBD2 (6 bases). V gave up 0 bases and J gave up 4 bases, with 23 bases separating them. The V gene's germline CDR1 is SGHDT and CDR2 YYEEEE. This CDR3 has 18 amino acids. The CDR3 protein is CASSLGPGTQRTSYEQYF. The DNA of the CDR3 is TGTGCCAGCAGCTTGGGCCCGGGGACTCAGAGGACATCGTACGAGCAGTACTTC. Complete variable domain (other parts from reference TRBV5-6 and TRBJ2-7): DAGVTQSPTHLIKTRGQQVTLRCSPKSGHDTVSWYQQALGQGPQFIFQYYEEEERQRGNFPDRFSGHQFPNYSSELNVNALLLGDSALYLCASSLGPGTQRTSYEQYFGPGTRLTVT.

This clone was picked up a small number of times. The chain couples TRBV9 to TRBJ2-3; TRBD2 aligns across 7 bases. J gave up 5 bases and V 4 bases, and 1 base lay outside the gene matches. Germline V gives CDR1 SGDLS, CDR2 YYNGEE. CDR3 length equals 12 residues. This CDR3 reads CASSPSGDTQYF. As DNA, the CDR3 is TGTGCCAGCAGCCCTAGCGGAGATACGCAGTATTTT.

The rearrangement joins TRBV12-3 or TRBV12-4 to TRBJ1-3; no clear D gene. This CDR3 has 13 amino acids. Deletions cut 5 bases from V and 2 bases from J, with 7 bases between. The CDR3 reads CASSRTTGNTIYF. The CDR3 region has the DNA TGTGCCAGCAGTCGGACGACTGGAAACACCATATATTTT.

The chain uses TRBV2 and TRBJ1-4; 8 bases map to TRBD1. Per the germline V gene, CDR1 is SNHLY and CDR2 is FYNNEI. V gave up 6 bases and J gave up 7 bases; unmatched junction bases: 13. The CDR3 spans 16 residues. The CDR3 sequence is CASRGSWTGLSEKLFF. The CDR3 DNA follows: TGTGCCAGCAGAGGATCGTGGACAGGGTTAAGTGAAAAACTGTTTTTT.

V and J are TRBV27 and TRBJ2-7; D is ambiguous. CDR1 and CDR2 from the germline V gene are MNHEY and SMNVEV (reference sequence). The CDR3 consists of 13 residues. V lost 2 bases and J lost 1, with 6 bases in between. The CDR3 coding sequence is TGTGCCAGCAGTTTAAAAGGATCCTACGAGCAGTACTTC. Translation gives CASSLKGSYEQYF.

This rearrangement joins TRBV28 to TRBJ1-2; D unresolved. The CDR3 spans 12 residues. Germline V gene sequence: CDR1 MDHEN, CDR2 SYDVKM. Deletions cut 2 bases from V and 5 bases from J, with 6 bases between. The CDR3 loop is CASSLGGYGYTF. The CDR3 region has the DNA TGTGCCAGCAGTTTAGGCGGATATGGCTACACCTTC.

This rearrangement joins TRBV7-6 to TRBJ2-1; a weak D match, TRBD1 (6 bases). The V and J ends lost 6 bases and 2 bases respectively, with 17 bases between them. The CDR3 is 16 residues long. Germline V gene sequence: CDR1 SGHVS, CDR2 FNYEAQ. The CDR3 nucleotides read TGTGCCAGCAGGCTAACCGGGACAACAGCCTACAATGAGCAGTTCTTC. Encoded protein: CASRLTGTTAYNEQFF.

This chain joins TRBV10-3 and TRBJ1-2, with D unresolved. V was shortened by 0 bases and J by 12 bases, with 14 bases between the two germline ends. CDR3 length: 13 residues. Germline V gene lookup returns CDR1 ENHRY and CDR2 SYGVKD. CDR3 in amino acids: CAISESGNPGHTF. In DNA form, the CDR3 reads TGTGCCATCAGTGAGTCTGGCAACCCCGGCCACACCTTC.

V and J are TRBV25-1 and TRBJ1-1; the D gene is possibly TRBD1 (5 bases). Per the germline V gene, CDR1 is MGHDK and CDR2 is SYGVNS. Trimming stripped 1 base from V and 0 bases from J, with 12 bases between. The CDR3 length is 16 residues. In DNA form, the CDR3 reads TGTGCCAGCAGTGAATGGCCAGGGAACCTGAACACTGAAGCTTTCTTT. This gives the protein CASSEWPGNLNTEAFF.

The genes are TRBV5-1 and TRBJ2-3; D is possibly TRBD1 or TRBD2 (5 bases each). The V and J ends lost 4 bases and 4 bases respectively, with 25 bases between them. This CDR3 contains 18 residues. Germline assignment: CDR1 SGHRS and CDR2 YFSETQ. The CDR3 region has the DNA TGCGCCAGCAGCCTATACGGGCCCACGGGACGTGGCGCAGATACGCAGTATTTT. It yields the protein CASSLYGPTGRGADTQYF.

The rearrangement links TRBV28 to TRBJ2-7; D is possibly TRBD1 (6 bases). The CDR3 has 12 amino acids. Per germline, CDR1 MDHEN and CDR2 SYDVKM. With 6 bases removed from V and 2 bases from J, the gap between germline ends came to 8 bases. The chain's CDR3 is CASRYRAYEQYF. The CDR3 DNA sequence: TGTGCCAGCAGGTACAGGGCCTACGAGCAGTACTTC.

The rearrangement joins TRBV30 to TRBJ1-3, with D hard to call. The germline V and J ends were trimmed by 5 bases and 0 bases, with 2 bases remaining between them. This CDR3 is built from 11 residues. Germline assignment: CDR1 GTSNPN and CDR2 SVGIG (reference sequence). The CDR3 spells CAWPSGNTIYF. The CDR3 coding sequence is TGTGCCTGGCCCTCTGGAAACACCATATATTTT.

J is TRBJ2-1 and V is TRBV11-3, with 7 bases identical to TRBD2. Germline-derived CDR1 and CDR2 are SGHNT and YENEEA. This CDR3 has 18 residues. Trimming cost V 4 bases and J 7 bases; bases outside gene matches: 19. CDR3 bases: TGTGCCAGCAGCTCACCCTCCTCGGCGGGAGCCCCTAGTAATGAGCAGTTCTTC. It yields the protein CASSSPSSAGAPSNEQFF.

By share of the sample, this clone is medium-sized. This chain uses TRBV7-2 with TRBJ2-3, with D possibly being TRBD2 (5 bases). Germline assignment: CDR1 SGHTA and CDR2 FQGNSA. The V and J ends lost 0 bases and 5 bases respectively, with 24 bases between them. The length of the CDR3 is 19 residues. The DNA of the CDR3 is TGTGCCAGCAGCTTAGCTTGGGGTGTGGTTGAGGGCGGATTAGATACGCAGTATTTT. Its protein product is CASSLAWGVVEGGLDTQYF.

The chain has TRBV25-1 and TRBJ2-3, with 11 nucleotides matching TRBD2. Germline CDR1 and CDR2: MGHDK and SYGVNS. This CDR3 spans 14 amino acids. With 4 bases clipped from V and 7 bases from J, the junction kept 4 bases outside the gene matches. The CDR3 coding sequence is TGTGCCAGCAGTGTAGCGGGAGGGTTGTATACGCAGTATTTT. This encodes CASSVAGGLYTQYF.

The rearrangement joins TRBV7-3 to TRBJ2-5; D is unclear. The CDR3 runs to 13 residues. The V gene lost 1 base and the J gene lost 2 bases, with 5 bases spanning the gap. Germline assignment: CDR1 SGHTA and CDR2 FQGTGA. CDR3 residues: CASSLSQQETQYF. CDR3 sequence (DNA): TGTGCCAGCAGCTTAAGCCAGCAAGAGACCCAGTACTTC. The complete variable domain, with remaining parts taken from reference TRBV7-3 and TRBJ2-5, reads GAGVSQTPSNKVTEKGKYVELRCDPISGHTALYWYRQSLGQGPEFLIYFQGTGAADDSGLPNDRFFAVRPEGSVSTLKIQRTERGDSAVYLCASSLSQQETQYFGPGTRLLVL.